The clone carrying this T cell receptor beta chain was picked up a small number of times. No antigen is known for it. One end of the junction is discordant with germline, which a read error may explain. The sample comes from a study of Graves' ophthalmopathy and Graves' hyperthyroidism. The germline CDR1 and CDR2 sequences are SNHLY and FYNNEI. The CDR3 extends over 15 amino acids. Hyperthyroidism was new, under 2 months, in patients aged 18 to 65. The diagnosis was founded upon clinical symptoms, serum thyroxine, TRAb, thyroid ultrasound and orbital computed tomography. Study results and limitations: Blood also harbored most expanded thyroid clonotypes above 0.001 frequency.

Amplification of TCR beta CDR3 regions used RNA transcripts. First-round RT-PCR relied on HTBI primers, and a second-round multiplex PCR came next. TCRdb redid the calling of the multiplex PCR reads with MiXCR, one entry per CDR3 protein. Of approximately 1.2 million distinct CDR3 sequences in the sample, about 35% were seen once. Sequencing input: peripheral blood or thyroid tissue (not recorded which). V and J are TRBV2 and TRBJ1-5; TRBD1 agrees at 8 bases. This TCR was recovered from an adult man with Graves' hyperthyroidism. The CDR3 loop is CATSPTGGFNQPQHF. CDR3 nucleotide sequence: TGTGCCACCAGTCCCACAGGGGGATTCAATCAGCCCCAGCATTTT.